Listed here are 3 T cell receptor beta chains from one sample, sequenced in a study of CD8 T cells in Susac syndrome. Random hexamers were used to reverse transcribe the RNA input (roughly 0.5 to 1 ug). MiXCR was run by TCRdb on the immunoSEQ multiplex PCR reads, yielding one entry per CDR3 protein. The data hold around 160,000 distinct CDR3 sequences, with about 93% observed a single time. The source material was CD4+ T cells from PBMCs. The origin of the receptors is a human donor in good health.

The V call is TRBV20-1, the J call TRBJ2-7; D gene ambiguous. Germline values: CDR1 DFQATT, CDR2 SNEGSKA (reference sequence). CDR3 length: 12 amino acids. V lost 3 bases, J lost 1 base, and 7 bases lay in between. The CDR3 sequence: CSARDGSYEQYF. CDR3 coding DNA: TGCAGTGCTAGGGACGGGTCCTACGAGCAGTACTTC.

The chain uses TRBV13 and TRBJ1-1; tentatively, D is TRBD1 (6 bases). CDR3 size: 16 residues. CDR1 is PRHDT and CDR2 is FYEKMQ in the germline V gene (reference sequence). The V end lost 1 base, the J end lost 1 base, and 13 bases lay between the germline ends. This chain's CDR3 is CASSLAPGETNTEAFF. In nucleotides, the CDR3 is TGTGCCAGCAGCTTAGCGCCAGGGGAGACGAACACTGAAGCTTTCTTT.

This sequence joins TRBV30 and TRBJ1-2; D unclear. The CDR3 covers 12 residues. V lost 2 bases and J lost 5, with 9 bases in between. CDR1 and CDR2 from the germline V gene are GTSNPN and SVGIG (reference sequence). This CDR3 reads CAWSSEGYGYTF. CDR3 bases: TGTGCCTGGAGTTCCGAGGGATATGGCTACACCTTC.